This TCR beta chain was captured by sequencing in a study of vaccination and CD4 T cells after COVID-19. Cultured CD4+ T cell DNA was sequenced using the Oncomine TCR Beta short-read assay. Genomic DNA from cultured CD4+ T cells was extracted. MiXCR, run by TCRdb on the PCR reads, gives a single entry per CDR3 protein. This repertoire shows 9,500 or so distinct CDR3 sequences, about 28% found once; its top ten account for approximately 25%. This CDR3 spans 15 amino acids. Germline V gives CDR1 WSHSY, CDR2 SAAADI. V was clipped by 6 bases and J by 5 bases, with 17 bases between them. Described treatment: approximately 9-day PBMC culture with coronavirus spike peptide pools or control peptides (ViraFEST assay). During the years 2011-2018, before the COVID-19 pandemic, the unexposed donor's CD4+ T cells were collected. Study results and caveats: A median of approximately 88% of reactive clones, in convalescent patients, became evident only post-vaccination.

Concerning this clonotype itself: Its antigen is unknown.

Sequencing used CD4+ T cells from blood, cultured in vitro. The receptor was derived from a human donor in good health. The V call is TRBV10-2, the J call TRBJ1-5, with a possible D match to TRBD1 (6 bases). The CDR3: CASRSLAGEDQPQHF. DNA of the CDR3: TGCGCCAGCAGGTCCCTCGCAGGGGAGGATCAGCCCCAGCATTTT.